The present T cell receptor beta chain was sequenced within a study of cytomegalovirus exposure and HLA in healthy donors. CDR1 LGHNA and CDR2 YNFKEQ come from the germline V gene. The germline V and J ends were trimmed by 4 bases and 0 bases, with 13 bases remaining between them. The CDR3 totals 15 residues. The PCR used 60 Vbeta and 13 Jbeta primers. The assay was immunoSEQ multiplex PCR, and TCRdb's table has in-frame clones only and misses some. The sample carries more than 150,000 clones, more than 75% recorded once. The chain recombines TRBV4-2 with TRBJ2-7; a weak D match, TRBD2 (7 bases). This clonotype was obtained from a girl under three years old in good health and CMV-seronegative. What was sequenced was PBMCs. The CDR3 region has the DNA TGTGCCAGCAGCCCACGGGGGGCGAGCTCCTACGAGCAGTACTTC. Translating it yields CASSPRGASSYEQYF.